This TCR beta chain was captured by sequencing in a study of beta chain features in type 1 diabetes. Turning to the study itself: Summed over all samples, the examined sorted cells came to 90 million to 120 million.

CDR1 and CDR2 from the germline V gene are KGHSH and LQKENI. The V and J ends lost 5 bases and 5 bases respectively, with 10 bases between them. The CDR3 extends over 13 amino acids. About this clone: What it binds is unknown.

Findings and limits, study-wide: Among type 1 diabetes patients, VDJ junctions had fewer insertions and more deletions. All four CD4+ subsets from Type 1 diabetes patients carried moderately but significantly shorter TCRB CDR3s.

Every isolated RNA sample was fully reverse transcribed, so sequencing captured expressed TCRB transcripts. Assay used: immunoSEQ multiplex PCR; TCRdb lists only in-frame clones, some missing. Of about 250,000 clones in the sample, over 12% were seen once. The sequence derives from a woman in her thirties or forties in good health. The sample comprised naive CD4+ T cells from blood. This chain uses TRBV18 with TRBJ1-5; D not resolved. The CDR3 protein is CASSALEDQPQHF. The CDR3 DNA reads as TGTGCCAGCTCAGCACTGGAGGATCAGCCCCAGCATTTT.